These 30 T cell receptor beta chains originate from one sample sequenced in a study of T cells in Graves' hyperthyroidism and ophthalmopathy. RNA transcripts provided the source from which TCR beta CDR3 regions were amplified. A first-round RT-PCR of the TCR CDR3 used the HTBI primer set. Via MiXCR, TCRdb re-called the multiplex PCR reads, giving one row per CDR3 protein. The table records about 290,000 distinct CDR3 sequences, about an eighth of them present only once. The specimen was blood. These receptor sequences come from a woman in her thirties with Graves' hyperthyroidism that later progressed to Graves' ophthalmopathy.

This clonotype was recorded at least ten times. J is TRBJ1-6 and V is TRBV28, with D unresolved. The germline CDR1 and CDR2 sequences are MDHEN and SYDVKM. The CDR3 covers 15 residues. V was clipped by 5 bases and J by 7 bases, with 15 bases between them. CDR3 in DNA: TGTGCCAGCAGTCCGGACGGCTTGGGGAATTCACCCCTCCACTTT. Its translation is CASSPDGLGNSPLHF.

This clonotype has more than one count but fewer than ten. The chain couples TRBV6-5 to TRBJ2-7; D might be TRBD2 (6 bases). Germline-derived CDR1 and CDR2 are MNHEY and SVGAGI. This CDR3 contains 14 residues. The V end lost 2 bases, the J end lost 7 bases, and 15 bases lay between the germline ends. DNA of the CDR3: TGTGCCAGCAGTTACGGAGGGTCCCTCTTGGAGCAGTACTTC. Amino acid sequence: CASSYGGSLLEQYF.

This clonotype came up many times. The chain couples TRBV24-1 to TRBJ1-1; perhaps TRBD1 as D (5 bases). This CDR3 has 13 residues. The V gene's germline CDR1 is KGHDR and CDR2 SFDVKD. With 5 bases removed from V and 6 bases from J, the gap between germline ends came to 12 bases. The CDR3, as DNA: TGTGCCACCAGTGCCCGGGGGGGGGCTGAAGCTTTCTTT. Amino acids: CATSARGGAEAFF.

This clonotype was observed at least ten times. The gene calls are TRBV5-1 and TRBJ2-5, with TRBD2 matching 14 bases. This CDR3 region has 18 residues. Trimming took 3 bases from V and 4 from J; bases not matched to a gene: 11. CDR1 is SGHRS and CDR2 is YFSETQ in the germline V gene. As DNA, the CDR3 is TGCGCCAGCAGCTCCGGGACTAGCGGGAGAATGCAGTCAGAGACCCAGTACTTC. This translates into CASSSGTSGRMQSETQYF. The variable domain in full, with the rest retrieved from reference TRBV5-1 and TRBJ2-5, is KAGVTQTPRYLIKTRGQQVTLSCSPISGHRSVSWYQQTPGQGLQFLFEYFSETQRNKGNFPGRFSGRQFSNSRSEMNVSTLELGDSALYLCASSSGTSGRMQSETQYFGPGTRLLVL.

The rearrangement joins TRBV19 to TRBJ1-4, with no clear D. Germline V gene data show CDR1 as LNHDA and CDR2 as SQIVND (reference sequence). V lost 7 bases and J lost 4, with 13 bases in between. The CDR3 has 14 amino acids. The CDR3 bases are TGTGCCAGTACGAACGGGCAAGTTAATGAAAAACTGTTTTTT. Translated: CASTNGQVNEKLFF.

This clonotype was counted ten times or more. The V and J genes are TRBV7-9 and TRBJ2-5; 7 nucleotides match TRBD2. CDR3 size: 15 residues. The V gene's germline CDR1 is SEHNR and CDR2 FQNEAQ (reference sequence). V lost 4 bases, J lost 2 bases, and 7 bases stayed unmatched. CDR3 protein: CASSSPRRGQETQYF. The CDR3 DNA reads as TGTGCCAGCAGCTCCCCCCGGCGGGGGCAAGAGACCCAGTACTTC.

This clonotype was counted ten times or more. The chain joins TRBV28 to TRBJ1-2; possibly TRBD1 for D (6 bases). Trimming stripped 8 bases from V and 1 base from J, with 11 bases between. From germline, CDR1 is MDHEN and CDR2 SYDVKM. This CDR3 spans 13 amino acids. In nucleotides, the CDR3 is TGTGCCAGCTCGACAGGCGTTAACTATGGCTACACCTTC. The encoded protein is CASSTGVNYGYTF.

This clonotype showed up many times. The chain employs TRBV2 and TRBJ1-2; D unresolved. This CDR3 contains 14 residues. Germline CDR1 is SNHLY and CDR2 is FYNNEI. V was clipped by 7 bases and J by 7 bases, with 19 bases between them. The CDR3 DNA sequence: TGTGCCAGCAAGGTGAATTTGGTTGAAAGTGGCTACACCTTC. This translates into CASKVNLVESGYTF.

In its sample, this clonotype was seen a few times. The chain carries TRBV28 and TRBJ2-7; no firm D call. V dropped 6 bases and J dropped 2 bases, with 8 bases sitting between them. Germline V gives CDR1 MDHEN, CDR2 SYDVKM. This CDR3 contains 12 residues. As DNA, the CDR3 is TGTGCCAGCAGGACGGCCCCCTACGAGCAGTACTTC. Translating it yields CASRTAPYEQYF.

This clonotype was observed many times. The chain employs TRBV7-9 and TRBJ1-1; no clear D gene. The CDR3 has 15 residues. The ends were cut back, 5 bases at V and 6 bases at J, with 19 bases in the middle. The germline V gene has CDR1 SEHNR and CDR2 FQNEAQ (reference sequence). The CDR3 loop is CASSPQVGQSPEAFF. In DNA, the CDR3 is TGTGCCAGCAGCCCTCAGGTGGGTCAGAGTCCTGAAGCTTTCTTT.

This clonotype was recorded a few times. This CDR3 fails to terminate in the conserved phenylalanine or tryptophan, so it likely reflects a read error. The rearrangement uses TRBV5-5 and TRBJ1-2; the match to TRBD1 covers 7 bases. Germline CDR1 is SGHKS and CDR2 is YYEKEE (reference sequence). Trimming at V came to 2 bases and at J to 1 base, leaving 8 bases not matched to a gene. This CDR3 region has 16 residues. This CDR3 is CASSFGPGQSNYGYTL. The CDR3, as DNA: TGTGCCAGCAGCTTTGGGCCGGGACAGAGTAACTATGGCTACACCCTC.

The chain employs TRBV6-1 and TRBJ1-5; D gene ambiguous. Trimming stripped 3 bases from V and 0 bases from J, with 3 bases between. The CDR3 spans 13 residues. CDR1 MNHNS and CDR2 SASEGT come from the germline V gene. The CDR3 region has the DNA TGTGCCAGCAGTGAGGTTAGCAATCAGCCCCAGCATTTT. Residues: CASSEVSNQPQHF.

There are many counts of this clonotype. The chain couples TRBV7-9 to TRBJ1-4; 11 positions agree with TRBD1. V trimming: 5 bases; J trimming: 0 bases; junction bases outside the gene matches: 2. This CDR3 is built from 16 residues. Germline V gives CDR1 SEHNR, CDR2 FQNEAQ (reference sequence). The CDR3 is CASSRTGGTTNEKLFF. The CDR3 DNA is TGTGCCAGCAGCCGGACAGGGGGCACAACTAATGAAAAACTGTTTTTT.

At least ten counts were recorded for this clonotype. This rearrangement joins TRBV5-1 to TRBJ2-2; D is uncertain. Germline CDR1 reads SGHRS; CDR2 reads YFSETQ. The CDR3 contains 13 residues. V lost 2 bases to trimming and J lost 6 bases, with 8 bases between them. CDR3 sequence: CASSFEEPGELFF. DNA of the CDR3: TGCGCCAGCAGCTTTGAAGAGCCCGGGGAGCTGTTTTTT.

This clonotype was counted ten times or more. The V gene is TRBV2, the J gene TRBJ1-4; D unclear. The V end was cut by 6 bases, the J end by 0 bases, with 17 bases between. Germline CDR1 and CDR2: SNHLY and FYNNEI. This CDR3 has 17 amino acids. CDR3 sequence reads: CASRAPPSLATNEKLFF. The CDR3 DNA is TGTGCCAGCAGGGCACCCCCTTCATTAGCAACTAATGAAAAACTGTTTTTT. Variable domain in full (rest from reference TRBV2 and TRBJ1-4): EPEVTQTPSHQVTQMGQEVILRCVPISNHLYFYWYRQILGQKVEFLVSFYNNEISEKSEIFDDQFSVERPDGSNFTLKIRSTKLEDSAMYFCASRAPPSLATNEKLFFGSGTQLSVL.

V usage is TRBV4-1 and J usage is TRBJ1-5; D ambiguous. Germline lookup yields CDR1 MGHRA and CDR2 YSYEKL. The CDR3 is made up of 13 amino acids. V lost 6 bases and J 5 bases, leaving 11 bases between the germline ends. The DNA for the CDR3 is TGCGCCAGCAGATCTTCTGGGGATCAGCCCCAGCATTTT. It is translated as CASRSSGDQPQHF.

This clonotype was recorded at least ten times. The rearrangement joins TRBV28 to TRBJ1-6; TRBD1 might be the D (5 bases). Germline CDR1 reads MDHEN; CDR2 reads SYDVKM. With 5 bases removed from V and 2 bases from J, the gap between germline ends came to 10 bases. CDR3 length: 15 residues. This CDR3 is CASSLGRAYNSPLHF. The CDR3 DNA reads as TGTGCCAGCAGTCTGGGACGGGCCTATAATTCACCCCTCCACTTT.

This clonotype was seen only a few times. The V call is TRBV29-1, the J call TRBJ1-2; 8 bases are a match to TRBD1. Germline CDR1 and CDR2: SQVTM and ANQGSEA. Trimming took 5 bases from V and 4 from J; bases not matched to a gene: 6. This CDR3 has 13 amino acids. Here the CDR3 reads CSVPDRAGYGYTF. CDR3 bases: TGCAGCGTTCCGGACAGGGCGGGCTATGGCTACACCTTC. Full variable domain (outside the CDR3, taken from reference TRBV29-1 and TRBJ1-2): SAVISQKPSRDICQRGTSLTIQCQVDSQVTMMFWYRQQPGQSLTLIATANQGSEATYESGFVIDKFPISRPNLTFSTLTVSNMSPEDSSIYLCSVPDRAGYGYTFGSGTRLTVV.

This clonotype came up many times. The chain employs TRBV6-1 and TRBJ2-7; D perhaps matches TRBD2 (7 bases). Germline V gene lookup returns CDR1 MNHNS and CDR2 SASEGT. Trimming removed 2 bases at V and 3 bases at J, with 11 bases between. This CDR3 spans 14 amino acids. The CDR3 DNA follows: TGTGCCAGCAGTGAACGAGCGGGACACTACGAGCAGTACTTC. Translation gives CASSERAGHYEQYF.

This clonotype has at least ten counts. This chain uses TRBV28 with TRBJ1-4; D is uncertain. Germline values: CDR1 MDHEN, CDR2 SYDVKM. V lost 5 bases to trimming and J lost 5 bases, with 18 bases between them. The length of the CDR3 is 16 residues. CDR3: CASSRDKTDLNEKLFF. The CDR3 DNA reads as TGTGCCAGCAGTCGAGATAAGACGGATCTCAATGAAAAACTGTTTTTT.

This clonotype was seen many times. V and J are TRBV10-3 and TRBJ1-6, with 8 bases aligning to TRBD1. CDR1 and CDR2 from the germline V gene are ENHRY and SYGVKD. The CDR3 has 17 amino acids. V gave up 6 bases and J gave up 5 bases; unmatched junction bases: 12. DNA for the CDR3: TGTGCCATCAGCCTCAGGGGGCCCAGCAAGGATAATTCACCCCTCCACTTT. As protein: CAISLRGPSKDNSPLHF.

This clonotype was recorded many times. The chain recombines TRBV10-3 with TRBJ2-2; D gene uncertain. Germline CDR1 and CDR2: ENHRY and SYGVKD. V lost 0 bases and J lost 8, with 7 bases in between. CDR3 length: 13 amino acids. CDR3 region: CAISESERGELFF. CDR3 DNA: TGTGCCATCAGTGAGTCGGAACGAGGGGAGCTGTTTTTT.

This clonotype was observed many times. The chain links TRBV4-1 to TRBJ1-4; 8 bases map to TRBD1. The germline V gene encodes CDR1 MGHRA and CDR2 YSYEKL. The CDR3 totals 16 residues. The V gene end was trimmed by 3 bases and the J gene end by 3 bases; junction bases not matched to a gene: 6. This CDR3 reads CASSHDGQGPNEKLFF. The CDR3 DNA reads as TGCGCCAGCAGCCACGACGGACAGGGTCCTAATGAAAAACTGTTTTTT.

This clonotype was recorded many times. The chain is built from TRBV27 and TRBJ1-1; D gene uncertain. CDR1 is MNHEY and CDR2 is SMNVEV in the germline V gene (reference sequence). CDR3 size: 17 residues. V was trimmed by 2 bases and J by 4 bases, leaving 20 bases between them. The chain's CDR3 is CASSLVRFGGGGTEAFF. In DNA form, the CDR3 reads TGTGCCAGCAGTTTAGTGCGCTTCGGCGGTGGCGGCACTGAAGCTTTCTTT.

This clonotype was counted at least ten times. V and J are TRBV10-3 and TRBJ1-2; no clear D. Germline values: CDR1 ENHRY, CDR2 SYGVKD. V gave up 11 bases and J gave up 1 base, with 14 bases separating them. CDR3 length: 13 residues. The CDR3 here is CAATRAYNYGYTF. CDR3 sequence (DNA): TGTGCCGCCACCCGGGCGTATAACTATGGCTACACCTTC.

A few counts support this clonotype. This chain connects TRBV19 to TRBJ2-7; D is uncertain. The V end was cut by 4 bases, the J end by 4 bases, with 11 bases between. This CDR3 has 13 residues. CDR1 and CDR2 (germline): LNHDA, SQIVND (reference sequence). Written as DNA, the CDR3 is TGTGCCAGTAGTACAACTGACGGTTACGAGCAGTACTTC. As protein: CASSTTDGYEQYF.

The sample holds many counts of this clonotype. This sequence joins TRBV12-3 or TRBV12-4 and TRBJ2-2, with D perhaps given as TRBD1 or TRBD2 (5 bases each). The CDR3 spans 15 residues. Trimming removed 5 bases from V and 3 bases from J, with 13 bases in between. The CDR3 nucleotides are TGTGCCAGCAGTCTCGGGGACCGCTACACCGGGGAGCTGTTTTTT. This sequence encodes CASSLGDRYTGELFF.

This clonotype was observed at least ten times. The chain links TRBV27 to TRBJ2-7; 11 bases are a match to TRBD2. Germline V gives CDR1 MNHEY, CDR2 SMNVEV (reference sequence). The V segment lost 9 bases and the J segment 0 bases; nucleotides outside the gene matches: 4. The CDR3 extends over 14 amino acids. The CDR3 DNA reads TGTGCCAGTGCCGGACTAGCGGGCTCCTACGAGCAGTACTTC. This codes for CASAGLAGSYEQYF.

This clonotype was found a few times. The chain uses TRBV5-5 and TRBJ2-5, with a tentative D call TRBD2 (6 bases). The germline V gene encodes CDR1 SGHKS and CDR2 YYEKEE (reference sequence). This CDR3 contains 15 residues. V lost 5 bases to trimming and J lost 4 bases, with 18 bases between them. The CDR3 nucleotides read TGTGCCAGCAGTACGGCGGGGCATCTCCGAGAGACCCAGTACTTC. Translating it yields CASSTAGHLRETQYF.

This clonotype was seen at least ten times. The chain couples TRBV12-3 or TRBV12-4 to TRBJ2-6; D is undetermined. The V and J ends lost 4 bases and 4 bases respectively, with 17 bases between them. The CDR3 consists of 17 residues. The CDR3 coding sequence is TGTGCCAGCAGTTCCCCTTTTGGTGAAGCGGGGGCCAACGTCCTGACTTTC. Residues: CASSSPFGEAGANVLTF.